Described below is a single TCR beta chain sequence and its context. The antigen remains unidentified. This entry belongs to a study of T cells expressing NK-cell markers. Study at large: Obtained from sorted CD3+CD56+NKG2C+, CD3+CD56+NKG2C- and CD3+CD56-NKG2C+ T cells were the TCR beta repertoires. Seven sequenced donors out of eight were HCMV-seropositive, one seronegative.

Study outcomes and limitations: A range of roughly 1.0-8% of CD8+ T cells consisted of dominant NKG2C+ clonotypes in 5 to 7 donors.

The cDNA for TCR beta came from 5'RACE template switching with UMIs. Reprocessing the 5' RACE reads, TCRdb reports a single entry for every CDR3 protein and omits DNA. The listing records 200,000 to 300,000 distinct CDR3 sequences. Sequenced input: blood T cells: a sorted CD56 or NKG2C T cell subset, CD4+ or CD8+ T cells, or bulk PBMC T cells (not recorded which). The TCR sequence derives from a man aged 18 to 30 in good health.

Here the CDR3 reads CASSPQGGNEQFF. This chain links TRBV7-8 with TRBJ2-1; TCRdb's assignment of TRBD1 cannot be checked, as there is no DNA. The germline CDR1 and CDR2 sequences are SGHVS and FQNEAQ. This CDR3 is built from 13 residues.